The TCR beta chain described here comes from a study of T cell responses to AZD1222 COVID-19 vaccine. Study outcomes and limitations: Targeting of unmutated variant regions was reportedly seen in nearly half of spike-specific TCRs. Clonal diversity was possibly underestimated; the donors were predominantly white British and more often female. Spike-specific TCR breadth and depth rose after two AZD1222 doses.

This clone was observed a single time. The antigen is unknown. J lost 2 bases, V lost 3 bases, and 3 bases had no gene match. Germline CDR1 is SGHVS and CDR2 is FNYEAQ. The CDR3 totals 15 residues. The assay was immunoSEQ multiplex PCR, and TCRdb's table has in-frame clones only and misses some. The profile shows 90,000 to 110,000 clones, roughly 88% of them singletons. Material: peripheral blood, obtained on day 0 of MenACWY control vaccination. The chain combines TRBV7-6 with TRBJ2-1, with 8 positions matching TRBD1. The receptor was isolated from an adult in good health. For the CDR3, the DNA is TGTGCCAGCAGCTTTCAGGGGGCAGCCTACAATGAGCAGTTCTTC. This translates into CASSFQGAAYNEQFF.